The TCR beta chain under discussion was sequenced for a study of OX40 agonist ivuxolimab in advanced cancers. Germline V lookup: CDR1 MNHNS, CDR2 SASEGT. The CDR3 spans 16 residues. J lost 5 bases, V lost 6 bases, and 13 bases had no gene match. The method was immunoSEQ multiplex PCR; TCRdb's version includes in-frame clones alone and lacks a portion of them. The sample includes some 100,000 clones, roughly 80% of them seen just once. The chain carries TRBV6-1 and TRBJ2-1; TRBD1 agrees at 7 bases. The material was CD4+ or CD8+ T cells sorted from blood, obtained in a trial of the OX40 agonist ivuxolimab. The source of this sequence is an adult with an advanced solid tumor such as melanoma, head and neck, liver or kidney cancer. The CDR3 reads CASREFGTVLNNEQFF. The CDR3 DNA follows: TGTGCCAGCAGGGAATTCGGGACAGTCCTTAACAATGAGCAGTTCTTC.